This T cell receptor (beta chain) was sequenced in a study of PD-L1 blockade in urothelial cancer. Specified time point: pretreatment peripheral blood. Urothelial carcinoma in patients was locally advanced or metastatic. Remarks on this clone: The antigen is undetermined.

Germline CDR1 SGHTA, CDR2 FQGNSA. J was trimmed by 4 bases and V by 0 bases; bases with no gene match: 3. The CDR3 contains 16 residues. The templates were synthetic TCR analogs, and they were spiked into each PCR. Generated by immunoSEQ multiplex PCR, the TCRdb table keeps only in-frame clones and is missing some. This sample has tens of thousands of clones, with 90% found just once. Study results and caveats: In blood at 3 weeks, tumor-associated clones expanded more among patients with durable benefit.

The chain has TRBV7-2 and TRBJ1-6, with 7 bases lining up with TRBD1. The sample consisted of PBMCs, taken around atezolizumab (anti-PD-L1) treatment. This sequence was found in a man aged 55 to 69 with urothelial cancer. The CDR3 loop is CASSLAGQIYNSPLHF. DNA of the CDR3: TGTGCCAGCAGCTTAGCGGGACAGATTTATAATTCACCCCTCCACTTT.